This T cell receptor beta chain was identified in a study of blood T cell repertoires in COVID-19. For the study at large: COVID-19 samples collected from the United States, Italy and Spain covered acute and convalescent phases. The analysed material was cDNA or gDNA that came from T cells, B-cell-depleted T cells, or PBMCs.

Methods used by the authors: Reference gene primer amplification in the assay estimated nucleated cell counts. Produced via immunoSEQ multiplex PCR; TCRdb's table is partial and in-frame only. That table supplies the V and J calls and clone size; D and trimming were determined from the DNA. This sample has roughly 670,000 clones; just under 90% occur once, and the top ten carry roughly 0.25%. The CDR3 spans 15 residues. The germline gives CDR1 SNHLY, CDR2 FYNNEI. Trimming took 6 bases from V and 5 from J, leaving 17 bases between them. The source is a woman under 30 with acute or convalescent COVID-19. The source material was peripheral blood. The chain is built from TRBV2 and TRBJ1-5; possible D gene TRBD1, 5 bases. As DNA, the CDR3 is TGTGCCAGCAGCCCACCGGGACTTGGGGATCAGCCCCAGCATTTT. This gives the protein CASSPPGLGDQPQHF.